Given below is one T cell receptor beta chain in context. The data were obtained in a study of blood T cell repertoires in COVID-19. Produced via immunoSEQ multiplex PCR; TCRdb's table is partial and in-frame only. The table shows about 180,000 clones, with around four fifths occurring only once. During active infection, Seattle patients enrolled and were then monitored through disease. This TCR was sampled from a woman aged 40 to 49 with COVID-19, enrolled during active disease. Sequencing input: peripheral blood.

The CDR3: CASSPSGRARGEQYF. CDR3 coding DNA: TGTGCCAGCAGCCCTAGCGGGAGGGCCCGGGGTGAGCAGTACTTC. The V call is TRBV7-3, the J call TRBJ2-7, with TRBD2 matching over 12 bases. Germline values: CDR1 SGHTA, CDR2 FQGTGA. J gave up 7 bases and V 5 bases, and 9 bases lay outside the gene matches. This CDR3 contains 15 residues. The full variable domain, with the rest looked up from reference TRBV7-3 and TRBJ2-7, is GAGVSQTPSNKVTEKGKYVELRCDPISGHTALYWYRQSLGQGPEFLIYFQGTGAADDSGLPNDRFFAVRPEGSVSTLKIQRTERGDSAVYLCASSPSGRARGEQYFGPGTRLTVT.